This note documents a single T cell receptor (beta chain) sequence. Its antigen is unknown. Compared with germline, one end of the junction differs, possibly owing to a read error. This sample was taken from a study of graft-versus-host responses after intestinal transplantation. In the study overall: Each patient got anti-thymocyte globulin induction, then tacrolimus and steroids for roughly 3 years.

The CDR3 is 10 residues long. Germline V gives CDR1 MNHNS, CDR2 SASEGT. Assay: immunoSEQ multiplex PCR; the TCRdb copy retains only in-frame clones and omits some. The data show approximately 75,000 clones, about 94% seen once. The source of this sequence is a human donor who received an intestinal transplant. The sequencing used unstimulated CD8+ T cells sorted from spleen or lymph node cells, collected before intestinal transplant. The V and J genes are TRBV6-1 and TRBJ1-4; unclear D gene. CDR3 nucleotide sequence: TGTGCCAGCAGTGGGAGTTGGGTTGTTTTT. Its protein product is CASSGSWVVF.